This T cell receptor (beta chain) was sequenced for a study of lymphopenia after photon versus proton radiotherapy. Broader study findings: In patients who died, overall survival fell as post-nadir TCR diversity dropped more. Photon-treated patients lost naive T cells and TCR diversity; proton-treated stayed stable. Post-nadir diversity loss with photons came from oligoclonal expansion, particularly CD8+ Temra cells. Authors raise, but do not show, better survival with proton therapy.

Germline V gives CDR1 SGDLS, CDR2 YYNGEE. Trimming removed 0 bases at V and 2 bases at J, with 12 bases between. CDR3 length: 15 residues. Note on this clone: Antigen unknown.

The repertoire was sequenced with immunoSEQ multiplex PCR; TCRdb's copy has only in-frame clones and lacks some. The table includes fewer than 15,000 clones, about 85% detected once. This sequence joins TRBV9 and TRBJ2-7; perhaps TRBD1 as D (6 bases). The specimen comprised peripheral blood, sampled from a patient treated with photon-based radiotherapy. The origin of this receptor is a man aged 60 to 69 with pancreatic cancer. Here the CDR3 reads CASSVEDSPTYEQYF. The CDR3 bases are TGTGCCAGCAGCGTAGAGGACAGCCCCACCTACGAGCAGTACTTC.